The present T cell receptor beta chain was sequenced within a study of T-cell reconstitution after alpha-beta-depleted transplantation in children. The CDR3 sequence is 15 residues long. V shed 6 bases, J shed 2 bases, and the junction held 7 bases outside the gene matches. Germline V gives CDR1 MGHDK, CDR2 SYGVNS. The TCRbeta library was prepared with unique molecular identifiers. MiXCR, run by TCRdb on the PCR reads, gives a single entry per CDR3 protein. The repertoire holds roughly 500,000 distinct CDR3 sequences, with 30% to 35% as singletons. This sequence was found in a human donor who donated a stem cell graft to a child with aplastic anemia. The sequences come from PBMCs from the stem cell graft donor, collected from the stem cell graft. This chain uses TRBV25-1 with TRBJ2-5, with TRBD1 matching over 9 bases. The CDR3 loop reads CASRPTDRGQETQYF. The CDR3, as DNA: TGTGCCAGCAGACCCACCGACAGGGGGCAAGAGACCCAGTACTTC.